These 27 T cell receptor beta chains came from one sample sequenced in a study of T cell repertoires in cytomegalovirus infection. MiXCR was run by TCRdb on the reads, yielding one entry per CDR3 protein. The table records approximately 730,000 distinct CDR3 sequences, around 29% of them present only once. Their specific antigens are unknown. Source: cultured CD8+ T cells from PBMCs, taken from culture after CMV antigen stimulation. The receptor source for this set is a human donor in good health (CMV status not recorded). Some clones in this sample may be carry-over from other donors' samples.

The chain joins TRBV27 to TRBJ1-2; D not resolved. The CDR3 loop spans 17 amino acids. CDR1 MNHEY and CDR2 SMNVEV come from the germline V gene (reference sequence). The V and J ends lost 5 bases and 3 bases respectively, with 22 bases between them. CDR3 loop: CASSHPPGSSFDYGYTF. Written as DNA, the CDR3 is TGTGCCAGCAGTCACCCCCCGGGCTCTAGTTTCGACTATGGCTACACCTTC.

This clonotype was found a few times. CDR3 residues: CASSLLGEAGNTIYF. The CDR3 coding sequence is TGTGCCAGCAGTTTATTGGGGGAGGCTGGAAACACCATATATTTT. The chain is built from TRBV27 and TRBJ1-3, with D possibly TRBD1 on 5 matching bases. V was trimmed by 1 base and J by 2 bases, leaving 9 bases between them. Germline values: CDR1 MNHEY, CDR2 SMNVEV (reference sequence). The CDR3 totals 15 residues.

This clonotype was picked up a small number of times. V usage is TRBV6-5 and J usage is TRBJ1-1; TRBD1 might be the D (6 bases). This CDR3 spans 12 amino acids. Germline V CDR1 and CDR2: MNHEY, SVGAGI. V was shortened by 3 bases and J by 8 bases, with 10 bases between the two germline ends. CDR3 sequence (DNA): TGTGCCAGCAGTTATCCCGACAGGGAAGCTTTCTTT. Its protein product is CASSYPDREAFF.

In this sample, this clonotype turned up a few times. The gene calls are TRBV4-1 and TRBJ2-1; the D gene could be TRBD1 or TRBD2 (7 bases each). Trimming removed 0 bases from V and 1 base from J, with 16 bases in between. Germline CDR1 and CDR2: MGHRA and YSYEKL. The CDR3 runs to 18 residues. The CDR3 sequence is CASSQDMTGRASYNEQFF. For the CDR3, the DNA is TGCGCCAGCAGCCAAGACATGACAGGGAGGGCATCCTACAATGAGCAGTTCTTC.

The gene calls are TRBV14 and TRBJ2-1; D is unclear. The CDR3 runs to 14 residues. Trimming took off 3 bases at V and 0 bases at J, with 6 bases between the two ends. Germline lookup yields CDR1 SGHDN and CDR2 FVKESK. This chain's CDR3 is CASSQWGSYNEQFF. In DNA, the CDR3 is TGTGCCAGCAGCCAGTGGGGCTCCTACAATGAGCAGTTCTTC.

V gene TRBV12-3 or TRBV12-4 combines with J gene TRBJ1-1; D call uncertain. This CDR3 comprises 14 residues. The ends were cut back, 5 bases at V and 0 bases at J, with 10 bases in the middle. This CDR3 is CASSQTRLNTEAFF. CDR3 in DNA: TGTGCCAGCAGTCAGACAAGGTTGAACACTGAAGCTTTCTTT.

The table lists this clonotype with many counts. The chain employs TRBV7-9 and TRBJ1-1; no reliable D call. Germline V lookup: CDR1 SEHNR, CDR2 FQNEAQ (reference sequence). The CDR3 runs 14 residues. The ends were cut back, 5 bases at V and 3 bases at J, with 13 bases in the middle. This chain's CDR3 is CASSPHDLYTEAFF. The CDR3 nucleotides are TGTGCCAGCAGCCCGCACGACCTTTACACTGAAGCTTTCTTT.

This clonotype was counted between two and nine times. The rearrangement uses TRBV27 and TRBJ1-4, with TRBD1 identical over 9 bases. V lost 7 bases and J lost 8; bases outside the gene matches: 8. Germline CDR1 is MNHEY and CDR2 is SMNVEV (reference sequence). The CDR3 is 14 residues long. CDR3 in DNA: TGTGCCAGCACAATTACAGGGGGCGGAGAAAAACTGTTTTTT. Its translation is CASTITGGGEKLFF.

This clonotype was found a few times. The rearrangement joins TRBV6-2 or TRBV6-3 to TRBJ1-2, with TRBD1 as a possible D gene (6 bases). The CDR3 length is 15 residues. Per the germline V gene, CDR1 is MNHEY and CDR2 is SVGEGT. Trimming cost V 9 bases and J 6 bases, with 23 bases left between them. The CDR3 spells CASIPSGHDNDGYTF. The CDR3 DNA is TGTGCCAGTATACCGTCGGGACACGACAACGATGGCTACACCTTC.

The chain employs TRBV12-3 or TRBV12-4 and TRBJ1-1; D is unclear. V was shortened by 1 base and J by 5 bases, with 8 bases between the two germline ends. This CDR3 has 13 amino acids. CDR3 loop: CASSLVRSTEAFF. The CDR3 DNA reads as TGTGCCAGCAGTTTAGTCAGGTCGACTGAAGCTTTCTTT.

This clonotype was recorded a few times. The J gene is TRBJ1-1, the V gene TRBV4-2; D call uncertain. V lost 1 base and J lost 5, with 5 bases in between. The CDR3 is 12 residues long. Germline V gene lookup returns CDR1 LGHNA and CDR2 YNFKEQ. The CDR3 here is CASSQVATEAFF. CDR3 nucleotide sequence: TGTGCCAGCAGCCAAGTGGCAACTGAAGCTTTCTTT.

This clonotype is a singleton in its sample. The J gene is TRBJ2-2, the V gene TRBV19, with a tentative D call TRBD2 (7 bases). This CDR3 is 14 amino acids long. From germline, CDR1 is LNHDA and CDR2 SQIVND (reference sequence). Trimming stripped 7 bases from V and 7 bases from J, with 16 bases between. As DNA, the CDR3 is TGTGCCAGTAATAAAGGGGGGGGCGGCGGGGAGCTGTTTTTT. Amino acid sequence: CASNKGGGGGELFF.

This chain connects TRBV19 to TRBJ2-2; D remains unclear. The length of the CDR3 is 13 residues. Trimming cost V 1 base and J 4 bases, with 4 bases left between them. Per germline, CDR1 LNHDA and CDR2 SQIVND (reference sequence). The CDR3 nucleotides are TGTGCCAGTAGTATAGCTTCCACCGGGGAGCTGTTTTTT. It yields the protein CASSIASTGELFF.

The V gene is TRBV7-2, the J gene TRBJ2-1; D unclear. With 1 base removed from V and 7 bases from J, the gap between germline ends came to 8 bases. The CDR3 totals 13 residues. Germline assignment: CDR1 SGHTA and CDR2 FQGNSA. The CDR3 spells CASSLVLWNEQFF. As DNA, the CDR3 is TGTGCCAGCAGCTTAGTTTTGTGGAATGAGCAGTTCTTC.

V is TRBV12-3 or TRBV12-4 and J is TRBJ1-4; D is uncertain. CDR3 length: 14 amino acids. Trimming removed 3 bases from V and 7 bases from J, with 12 bases in between. The CDR3 DNA sequence: TGTGCCAGCAGTTTGCGGGAACGACGTGAAAAACTGTTTTTT. Encoded protein: CASSLRERREKLFF.

The chain has TRBV2 and TRBJ1-1; a weak D match, TRBD1 (5 bases). The CDR3 runs 13 residues. The V and J ends lost 9 bases and 7 bases respectively, with 18 bases between them. In germline, CDR1 is SNHLY, CDR2 FYNNEI. The CDR3 coding sequence is TGTGCCAGTGGGCCGGGGTCAGGGAGTGAAGCTTTCTTT. It encodes CASGPGSGSEAFF.

The chain has TRBV6-5 and TRBJ2-5, with 10 nucleotides matching TRBD2. The ends lost 5 bases at V and 2 bases at J; junction bases unmatched: 20. The CDR3 sequence is 20 residues long. Germline assignment: CDR1 MNHEY and CDR2 SVGAGI. Here the CDR3 DNA reads TGTGCCAGCAGTAGCCCCTGGGGAGCGGGGGGGCGCAGGGGGCAAGAGACCCAGTACTTC. Its protein product is CASSSPWGAGGRRGQETQYF.

This clonotype was counted between two and nine times. J is TRBJ2-7 and V is TRBV11-2, with 7 positions matching TRBD1. The length of the CDR3 is 15 residues. Germline CDR1 reads SGHAT; CDR2 reads FQNNGV. Losses at the gene ends were 0 bases for V and 2 bases for J; bases not matched to a gene: 4. CDR3 coding DNA: TGTGCCAGCAGCTTAGAAAAGGGGGCTCCCTACGAGCAGTACGTC. Translating it yields CASSLEKGAPYEQYV.

This clonotype appeared a few times. The CDR3 reads CASSSRDSWGETQYF. DNA of the CDR3: TGTGCCAGCAGCTCCCGGGACTCCTGGGGGGAGACCCAGTACTTC. This chain joins TRBV6-1 and TRBJ2-5; the D gene is possibly TRBD2 (6 bases). Germline V gene sequence: CDR1 MNHNS, CDR2 SASEGT. This CDR3 has 15 residues. Trimming took off 6 bases at V and 5 bases at J, with 19 bases between the two ends.

DNA for the CDR3: TGTGCCAGCCACCATAGGGGGCCGGCAAGTGAGCAGTTCTTC. Protein sequence: CASHHRGPASEQFF. The chain recombines TRBV5-5 with TRBJ2-1; TRBD1 agrees at 7 bases. V lost 7 bases, J lost 9 bases, and 13 bases stayed unmatched. Looked up from germline, CDR1 is SGHKS and CDR2 is YYEKEE (reference sequence). The CDR3 consists of 14 residues.

The chain has TRBV6-2 or TRBV6-3 and TRBJ1-5, with 10 bases lining up with TRBD1. The germline V gene encodes CDR1 MNHEY and CDR2 SVGEGT. The CDR3 is 15 residues long. After removal of 7 bases from V and 5 bases from J, the junction contained 8 bases not matched to a gene. This chain's CDR3 is CASTTSGQGYQPQHF. The CDR3 DNA reads TGTGCCAGCACTACATCGGGACAGGGGTATCAGCCCCAGCATTTT.

The chain joins TRBV28 to TRBJ1-3; D uncertain. This CDR3 comprises 16 residues. Trimming left V 10 bases short and J 0 bases short, with 19 bases between. The germline V gene encodes CDR1 MDHEN and CDR2 SYDVKM. In nucleotides, the CDR3 is TGTGCCAACAATCTTTCCGGGGAAAGCTCTGGAAACACCATATATTTT. It is translated as CANNLSGESSGNTIYF.

This chain links TRBV20-1 with TRBJ1-5, with 8 bases matching TRBD1. The CDR3 consists of 14 residues. J lost 4 bases, V lost 2 bases, and 4 bases had no gene match. Germline assignment: CDR1 DFQATT and CDR2 SNEGSKA (reference sequence). Here the CDR3 DNA reads TGCAGTGCTAGAAACCAGGGGGCAAATCAGCCCCAGCATTTT. Translated, it gives CSARNQGANQPQHF.

V usage is TRBV2 and J usage is TRBJ2-2; weak D call: TRBD2 (5 bases). V was clipped by 3 bases and J by 6 bases, with 11 bases between them. CDR3 length: 14 residues. CDR1 is SNHLY and CDR2 is FYNNEI in the germline V gene. CDR3 in DNA: TGTGCCAGCAGTGAGCCCGGGATCGCCGGGGAGCTGTTTTTT. Protein: CASSEPGIAGELFF.

V and J are TRBV12-5 and TRBJ2-7, with TRBD1 as a possible D gene (6 bases). From germline, CDR1 is LGHNT and CDR2 FRNRAP. V lost 3 bases to trimming and J lost 0 bases, with 9 bases between them. There are 14 residues in the CDR3. The CDR3 loop is CASGLTGSSYEQYF. The CDR3 DNA is TGTGCTAGTGGTTTAACAGGGAGCTCCTACGAGCAGTACTTC.

V and J are TRBV14 and TRBJ1-6; no clear D. The CDR3 is made up of 17 amino acids. V gave up 2 bases and J gave up 9 bases, with 20 bases separating them. The V gene's germline CDR1 is SGHDN and CDR2 FVKESK. CDR3 sequence reads: CASSQSTGVVQFSPLHF. DNA for the CDR3: TGTGCCAGCAGCCAAAGCACCGGAGTCGTACAGTTTTCACCCCTCCACTTT.

There are a few counts of this clonotype. The CDR3 DNA is TGTGCCATCAGTGAGTCGGCGTTGGAGCAGTACGTC. It is translated as CAISESALEQYV. The rearrangement joins TRBV10-3 to TRBJ2-7; D is unresolved. This CDR3 is built from 12 residues. V lost 0 bases and J 7 bases, leaving 7 bases between the germline ends. Germline V lookup: CDR1 ENHRY, CDR2 SYGVKD.